Listed here are 28 T cell receptor beta chains from one sample, sequenced in a study of beta chain features in type 1 diabetes. No antigens are known for them. General study points: People with Type 1 diabetes carried modestly yet significantly shorter TCRB CDR3s in all four CD4+ subsets.

Expressed TCRB transcripts got sequenced, as all isolated RNA was reverse transcribed. The repertoire was sequenced with immunoSEQ multiplex PCR; TCRdb's copy has only in-frame clones and lacks some. Of a few hundred thousand clones listed, roughly a tenth were seen once; the top ten hold about 0.64%. The sequenced material came from central memory CD4+ T cells from blood. The receptor source for this set is a young man with type 1 diabetes.

This clone was recorded at least ten times. The chain recombines TRBV6-6 with TRBJ2-4, with 11 bases matching TRBD1. Germline loops: CDR1 MNHNY, CDR2 SVGAGI (reference sequence). The CDR3 consists of 13 residues. V lost 6 bases to trimming and J lost 8 bases; unmatched junction nucleotides: 3. CDR3 sequence: CASSTGQGDIQYF. The CDR3 region has the DNA TGTGCCAGCAGCACGGGACAGGGGGACATTCAGTACTTC.

With regard to this clone: This likely traces to a read error, being one base from a far larger clone. The same CDR3 can be traced to other DNA sequences in this sample. This rearrangement joins TRBV7-7 to TRBJ2-6; 9 nucleotides agree with TRBD2. Germline values: CDR1 SSHAT, CDR2 FNYEAQ (reference sequence). The CDR3 has 18 residues. As DNA, the CDR3 is TGTGCTAGCAGCTTCGATAGCGGGAGTCTCCAAGGGGCCAACGTCCTGACTTTC. As protein: CASSFDSGSLQGANVLTF.

This clone has ten or more counts. CDR3 sequence: CAIILGTRTDTQYF. The CDR3 bases are TGTGCCATCATATTGGGAACCCGCACAGATACGCAGTATTTT. The genes are TRBV10-3 and TRBJ2-3, with D uncertain. CDR1 is ENHRY, CDR2 SYGVKD, per germline. This CDR3 has 14 amino acids. V was trimmed by 7 bases and J by 1 base, leaving 12 bases between them.

The rearrangement joins TRBV28 to TRBJ2-6, with D perhaps matching TRBD2 (5 bases). Germline V CDR1 and CDR2: MDHEN, SYDVKM. The CDR3 loop spans 17 amino acids. Trimming removed 1 base at V and 0 bases at J, with 10 bases between. Here the CDR3 DNA reads TGTGCCAGCAGTTTATTCGCGGGCCGCTCTGGGGCCAACGTCCTGACTTTC. It translates to CASSLFAGRSGANVLTF.

This clone showed up just a few times. CDR3 in amino acids: CASSSVASNLELFF. The CDR3 nucleotides read TGTGCCAGCAGCTCGGTGGCTAGTAATCTGGAGCTGTTTTTT. The chain is built from TRBV11-2 and TRBJ2-2; no definite D call. From germline, CDR1 is SGHAT and CDR2 FQNNGV. Trimming shortened V by 4 bases and J by 10 bases, and 16 bases separated the two germline ends. This CDR3 has 14 residues. Variable domain in full (rest from reference TRBV11-2 and TRBJ2-2): EAGVAQSPRYKIIEKRQSVAFWCNPISGHATLYWYQQILGQGPKLLIQFQNNGVVDDSQLPKDRFSAERLKGVDSTLKIQPAKLEDSAVYLCASSSVASNLELFFGEGSRLTVL.

The table lists this clone with a few counts. V gene TRBV5-4 combines with J gene TRBJ1-4, with TRBD1 matching over 8 bases. The J segment lost 6 bases and the V segment lost 4 bases, leaving 8 bases of the junction unmatched. Germline V gives CDR1 SGHNT, CDR2 YYREEE (reference sequence). The CDR3 spans 15 residues. CDR3 amino acids: CASSLSQGAYEKLFF. For the CDR3, the DNA is TGTGCCAGCAGCCTGTCCCAGGGGGCGTATGAAAAACTGTTTTTT.

This clone came up a few times. The V call is TRBV4-3, the J call TRBJ1-3; 8 bases fit TRBD1. The length of the CDR3 is 15 residues. Germline values: CDR1 LGHNA, CDR2 YSLEER. V gave up 1 base and J gave up 4 bases; unmatched junction bases: 3. CDR3 bases: TGCGCCAGCAGCCAAGGGACAGGGCTAGGAAACACCATATATTTT. Protein: CASSQGTGLGNTIYF.

This clone has just a few counts. The chain carries TRBV9 and TRBJ1-1; D is possibly TRBD1 (5 bases). Per germline, CDR1 SGDLS and CDR2 YYNGEE. The CDR3 loop spans 15 amino acids. Trimming took off 4 bases at V and 4 bases at J, with 17 bases between the two ends. CDR3: CASSPLSQGITEAFF. The CDR3 DNA is TGTGCCAGCAGCCCCCTATCTCAGGGTATCACTGAAGCTTTCTTT. Full variable domain (missing parts from reference TRBV9 and TRBJ1-1): DSGVTQTPKHLITATGQRVTLRCSPRSGDLSVYWYQQSLDQGLQFLIQYYNGEERAKGNILERFSAQQFPDLHSELNLSSLELGDSALYFCASSPLSQGITEAFFGQGTRLTVV.

This clone was detected only a few times. At the DNA level, this CDR3 is encoded by other sequences in the same sample as well. V is TRBV10-2 and J is TRBJ2-1; 10 bases are a match to TRBD1. CDR1 and CDR2 (germline): WSHSY, SAAADI. The CDR3 is 15 amino acids. Trimming cost V 5 bases and J 7 bases; bases outside gene matches: 8. In DNA, the CDR3 is TGCGCCAGCAGTCGACCGGGACAGGGGAGGAATGAGCAGTTCTTC. The encoded protein is CASSRPGQGRNEQFF.

This clone has a handful of counts. The chain is built from TRBV5-1 and TRBJ2-2; D gene ambiguous. The CDR3 covers 17 residues. CDR1 SGHRS and CDR2 YFSETQ come from the germline V gene. V lost 3 bases, J lost 3 bases, and 18 bases lay in between. CDR3 nucleotides: TGCGCCAGCAGCTACCTAACGACACTCTCTTACACCGGGGAGCTGTTTTTT. Protein product: CASSYLTTLSYTGELFF.

This clone was detected many times. The junction does not match germline at one end; this may be a read error. The chain links TRBV7-9 to TRBJ2-5; D is ambiguous. The CDR3 has 12 residues. Germline V gene lookup returns CDR1 SEHNR and CDR2 FQNEAQ (reference sequence). The CDR3 protein is CASRFAEETQYF. As DNA, the CDR3 is TGTGCCAGCCGCTTCGCGGAAGAGACCCAGTACTTC.

The chain is built from TRBV25-1 and TRBJ1-2; 8 bases match TRBD1. CDR1 MGHDK and CDR2 SYGVNS come from the germline V gene. The CDR3 consists of 16 residues. Trimming took 1 base from V and 5 from J; bases not matched to a gene: 9. The CDR3 DNA follows: TGTGCCAGCAGTGAATCCCAAACAGGGGGGACGTATGGCTACACCTTC. This translates into CASSESQTGGTYGYTF.

This clone was seen only a few times. This CDR3 is also generated by other DNA sequences in the sample. This chain uses TRBV5-1 with TRBJ2-5; no clear D gene. The CDR3 spans 13 residues. V lost 2 bases and J 2 bases, leaving 7 bases between the germline ends. CDR1 and CDR2 from the germline V gene are SGHRS and YFSETQ. The CDR3 coding sequence is TGCGCCAGCAGCTTCAGCGTACAAGAGACCCAGTACTTC. This translates into CASSFSVQETQYF.

This clone came up a few times. The chain combines TRBV7-9 with TRBJ1-1; perhaps TRBD1 as D (5 bases). The CDR3 has 11 amino acids. From germline, CDR1 is SEHNR and CDR2 FQNEAQ (reference sequence). With 5 bases removed from V and 10 bases from J, the gap between germline ends came to 11 bases. For the CDR3, the DNA is TGTGCCAGCAGCCCGATCGACAGAGCTTTCTTT. This sequence encodes CASSPIDRAFF.

This clone came up a few times. This sequence joins TRBV11-2 and TRBJ1-3; 7 positions agree with TRBD1. This CDR3 spans 14 amino acids. The germline gives CDR1 SGHAT, CDR2 FQNNGV. J gave up 2 bases and V 5 bases, and 3 bases lay outside the gene matches. CDR3 DNA sequence: TGTGCCAGCAGCCAGGGGACAGCTGGAAACACCATATATTTT. Protein product: CASSQGTAGNTIYF. Filled out from reference TRBV11-2 and TRBJ1-3, the complete variable domain reads EAGVAQSPRYKIIEKRQSVAFWCNPISGHATLYWYQQILGQGPKLLIQFQNNGVVDDSQLPKDRFSAERLKGVDSTLKIQPAKLEDSAVYLCASSQGTAGNTIYFGEGSWLTVV.

There are many counts of this clone. The rearrangement links TRBV4-3 to TRBJ1-5, with 8 bases matching TRBD1. J was trimmed by 2 bases and V by 1 base; bases with no gene match: 1. Looked up from germline, CDR1 is LGHNA and CDR2 is YSLEER. The CDR3 is 15 residues long. The CDR3 loop reads CASSQVTGGNQPQHF. CDR3 in DNA: TGCGCCAGCAGCCAAGTGACAGGGGGCAATCAGCCCCAGCATTTT.

This clone was picked up a small number of times. V and J are TRBV7-9 and TRBJ1-2; D is possibly TRBD1 (5 bases). Germline CDR1 SEHNR, CDR2 FQNEAQ (reference sequence). Trimming removed 2 bases at V and 5 bases at J, with 12 bases between. This CDR3 region has 14 residues. The CDR3 nucleotides are TGTGCCAGCAGCTTAAGCGGGAGGGGATATGGCTACACCTTC. Protein product: CASSLSGRGYGYTF.

This clone occurred a few times. The CDR3 nucleotides are TGTGCCAGCAGCTGGGAGGGAGGGGGCGCAGGTGTCCGGTTCTTC. Its protein is CASSWEGGGAGVRFF. The V call is TRBV5-8, the J call TRBJ2-1; the D gene could be TRBD1 or TRBD2 (7 bases each). The CDR3 contains 15 residues. The V end lost 3 bases, the J end lost 15 bases, and 25 bases lay between the germline ends. The V gene's germline CDR1 is SGHTS and CDR2 YDEGEE.

The gene calls are TRBV6-1 and TRBJ2-3, with 9 bases that match TRBD2. After removal of 10 bases from V and 6 bases from J, the junction contained 14 bases not matched to a gene. This CDR3 contains 15 residues. CDR1 is MNHNS, CDR2 SASEGT, per germline. CDR3 protein: CAISPGGLAGDTQYF. For the CDR3, the DNA is TGTGCCATCAGCCCGGGTGGGCTAGCGGGGGATACGCAGTATTTT.

This clone was picked up a small number of times. The chain couples TRBV10-3 to TRBJ2-5, with unresolved D. V lost 4 bases and J lost 5, with 11 bases in between. This CDR3 has 13 residues. Germline V gives CDR1 ENHRY, CDR2 SYGVKD. CDR3 sequence: CAISVQGWETQYF. In DNA, the CDR3 is TGTGCCATCAGTGTGCAAGGATGGGAGACCCAGTACTTC.

This clone was seen only a few times. The rearrangement links TRBV6-5 to TRBJ2-7; D is possibly TRBD1 or TRBD2 (6 bases each). Trimming shortened V by 6 bases and J by 4 bases, and 13 bases separated the two germline ends. The germline gives CDR1 MNHEY, CDR2 SVGAGI. CDR3 size: 13 residues. The CDR3 nucleotides read TGTGCCAGCAGGGTCCAGGGGAGGTACGAGCAGTACTTC. This translates into CASRVQGRYEQYF.

This clone was observed a handful of times. Mismatch with germline at one junction end may stem from a read error. This sequence joins TRBV7-3 and TRBJ2-7; D could derive from TRBD1 or TRBD2 (5 bases each). The CDR3 spans 13 residues. From germline, CDR1 is SGHTA and CDR2 FQGTGA. CDR3 bases: TGTGCCAGCAGCTTAGAATTCTCCGGGACCGCTACTTTC. Its protein is CASSLEFSGTATF.

The table lists this clone with a count of one. The rearrangement uses TRBV28 and TRBJ2-6; TRBD1 matches at 7 bases. Unmatched junction bases numbered 15, after V lost 7 bases and J lost 3 bases. Germline-derived CDR1 and CDR2 are MDHEN and SYDVKM. The CDR3 contains 18 residues. The CDR3 coding sequence is TGTGCCAGCACCCCAAGGAAGGGGGCTAGCTGTGGGGCCAACGTCCTGACTTTC. As protein: CASTPRKGASCGANVLTF.

As regards this clone: Different DNA sequences within this sample yield the same CDR3. V is TRBV27 and J is TRBJ1-5, with D uncertain. Germline lookup yields CDR1 MNHEY and CDR2 SMNVEV (reference sequence). V was shortened by 1 base and J by 7 bases, with 5 bases between the two germline ends. The CDR3 extends over 12 amino acids. As DNA, the CDR3 is TGTGCCAGCAGTTTATTAGGGCAGCCCCAGCATTTT. This gives the protein CASSLLGQPQHF.

A remark on this clone: A read error may account for a junction end that differs from germline. The V and J genes are TRBV7-9 and TRBJ2-7; D might be TRBD2 (5 bases). Per germline, CDR1 SEHNR and CDR2 FQNEAQ (reference sequence). The CDR3 runs 13 residues. CDR3 residues: CASSQVGEAEQYF. The CDR3 DNA reads as TGCGCCAGCAGCCAAGTGGGAGAGGCCGAGCAGTACTTC.

In this sample, this clone turned up a few times. V gene TRBV6-5 combines with J gene TRBJ2-7, with 9 bases aligning to TRBD1. This CDR3 has 14 amino acids. V lost 1 base, J lost 6 bases, and 4 bases stayed unmatched. Germline CDR1 reads MNHEY; CDR2 reads SVGAGI. The CDR3 sequence: CASSYLTGGGEQYF. The CDR3 coding sequence is TGTGCCAGCAGTTACTTGACAGGGGGAGGCGAGCAGTACTTC.

There are a few counts of this clone. For the CDR3, the DNA is TGCGCCAGCAGCAGGGACCCGGATCAGCCCCAGCATTTT. It is translated as CASSRDPDQPQHF. The chain links TRBV5-1 to TRBJ1-5; weak D call: TRBD1 (5 bases). Per germline, CDR1 SGHRS and CDR2 YFSETQ. The CDR3 contains 13 residues. V was clipped by 4 bases and J by 5 bases, with 10 bases between them.

This clone was seen only a few times. This chain connects TRBV7-2 to TRBJ2-1, with D maybe TRBD2 (6 bases). Trimming took off 5 bases at V and 10 bases at J, with 21 bases between the two ends. This CDR3 has 15 amino acids. Germline-derived CDR1 and CDR2 are SGHTA and FQGNSA. CDR3 sequence reads: CASSPSDYPAGEQFF. The CDR3 DNA follows: TGTGCCAGCAGCCCTAGCGACTACCCTGCCGGGGAGCAGTTCTTC. Together with reference TRBV7-2 and TRBJ2-1, the CDR3 gives the full variable domain: GAGVSQSPSNKVTEKGKDVELRCDPISGHTALYWYRQSLGQGLEFLIYFQGNSAPDKSGLPSDRFSAERTGGSVSTLTIQRTQQEDSAVYLCASSPSDYPAGEQFFGPGTRLTVL.